Below, 4 T cell receptor beta chains from the same sample are listed, as sequenced in a study of OX40 agonist ivuxolimab in advanced cancers. Some clones are missing from TCRdb's copy, which holds only in-frame ones; the method was immunoSEQ multiplex PCR. Of 55,000 to 65,000 clones in the sample, 85% are singletons; the top ten hold about 4.2%. The starting material was CD4+ or CD8+ T cells sorted from blood, obtained in a trial of the OX40 agonist ivuxolimab. The source is an adult with an advanced solid tumor such as melanoma, head and neck, liver or kidney cancer.

This chain uses TRBV19 with TRBJ2-7; weak D call: TRBD2 (5 bases). Germline loops: CDR1 LNHDA, CDR2 SQIVND (reference sequence). This CDR3 is 13 amino acids long. Trimming shortened V by 6 bases and J by 1 base, and 10 bases separated the two germline ends. CDR3 protein: CASRFRESYEQYF. The CDR3 bases are TGTGCCAGTAGATTCCGGGAATCCTACGAGCAGTACTTC.

The CDR3 sequence is CSARKEEQYF. CDR3 nucleotides: TGCAGTGCCAGAAAGGAGGAGCAGTACTTC. This chain uses TRBV20-1 with TRBJ2-7; no definite D call. The CDR3 runs to 10 residues. V lost 6 bases to trimming and J lost 7 bases, with 10 bases between them. Germline CDR1 DFQATT, CDR2 SNEGSKA (reference sequence).

This clone has only one observation. This sequence joins TRBV7-8 and TRBJ1-1, with D tentatively TRBD1 (6 bases). The ends were cut back, 4 bases at V and 0 bases at J, with 6 bases in the middle. Germline V gives CDR1 SGHVS, CDR2 FQNEAQ. CDR3 length: 13 amino acids. CDR3 region: CASSSGVNTEAFF. CDR3 sequence (DNA): TGTGCCAGCAGCTCAGGGGTGAACACTGAAGCTTTCTTT.

The chain links TRBV5-1 to TRBJ2-7; the match to TRBD2 covers 10 bases. The CDR3 has 15 residues. The V gene's germline CDR1 is SGHRS and CDR2 YFSETQ. The V and J ends lost 0 bases and 3 bases, in that order; junction bases with no gene match: 3. DNA for the CDR3: TGCGCCAGCAGCTTGGCCGGGACTAGCGACTACGAGCAGTACTTC. This translates into CASSLAGTSDYEQYF.